These 4 T cell receptor beta chains originate from one sample sequenced in a study of T cells in women clearing cervical HPV infection. Produced via immunoSEQ multiplex PCR; TCRdb's table is partial and in-frame only. The listing records about 18,000 clones. Specimen: blood buffy coat. These receptors were obtained from a woman between 18 and 70 years old with a cervical HPV16 infection that either progressed to CIN3+ or cleared (not recorded which).

Points on this clone: The read ends 3 residues early relative to the CDR3; the germline J gene fills the gap. The chain couples TRBV19 to TRBJ1-3; tentatively, D is TRBD1 (6 bases). The CDR3 runs to 15 residues. The germline V and J ends were trimmed by 9 bases and 0 bases, with 15 bases remaining between them. The germline V gene encodes CDR1 LNHDA and CDR2 SQIVND (reference sequence). The part of the CDR3 DNA that was read is TGTGCCAGCGTACCAGGGGATACCTCTGGAAACACC. Amino acids: CASVPGDTSGNT. The full CDR3 is CASVPGDTSGNTIYF.

The CDR3 is CASSIQMGQDGYTF. Partial CDR3 DNA: TGTGCCAGTAGTATCCAAATGGGACAGGATGGC. The chain employs TRBV19 and TRBJ1-2, with 8 bases that match TRBD1. The missing CDR3 end, 3 residues past where the read stops, is filled in from the germline J gene. Trimming removed 3 bases from V and 6 bases from J; junction bases left unmatched: 6. The CDR3 has 14 residues. The germline gives CDR1 LNHDA, CDR2 SQIVND (reference sequence).

On this clone: Read sequence stops 3 residues before the CDR3 end, and the germline J gene provides the missing end. The chain is built from TRBV4-1 and TRBJ2-7, with unresolved D. The germline V and J ends were trimmed by 1 base and 0 bases, with 10 bases remaining between them. Germline CDR1 MGHRA, CDR2 YSYEKL. The CDR3 spans 15 residues. Partial CDR3 DNA: TGCGCCAGCAGCCAAGTCGCACAGAGCTCCTACGAG. It encodes CASSQVAQSSYE. The whole CDR3 sequence reads CASSQVAQSSYEQYF.

For this clone: Sequencing ends 3 residues short of the CDR3 end; the germline J gene provides the rest. The gene calls are TRBV7-3 and TRBJ2-5; 13 bases line up with TRBD2. Germline V gene lookup returns CDR1 SGHTA and CDR2 FQGTGA. This CDR3 has 18 residues. The V and J ends lost 1 base and 2 bases, in that order; junction bases with no gene match: 7. CDR3 region: CASSLIGTSGMGQETQYF. The part of the CDR3 DNA that was read is TGTGCCAGCAGCTTAATCGGGACTAGCGGGATGGGGCAAGAGACC.